Below are 28 T cell receptor beta chains sequenced from a single sample in a study of blood T cells in healthy people across ages (dated by TCRdb to the mid-2010s). Library construction relied on 5' RACE. Sequencing was performed on an Illumina HiSeq 2500. A second PCR of roughly 6 to 12 cycles was performed with a sample-barcoded 5' primer and a J-beta primer mix. TCRdb trimmed public reads at Q25 via fastp, called clones via MiXCR and kept in-frame beta chains. CDR3 protein sequences are deduplicated, and each keeps its most common genes and DNA. The sample table holds approximately 800,000 distinct CDR3 sequences, of which 56% were seen once. Clones ranked in the top ten supply 20% to 30% of the sample. Sequencing was carried out using blood. The receptors here all came from a man aged 35 to 55 in good health.

This clonotype was detected a few times. V and J are TRBV6-6 and TRBJ2-5; possibly TRBD2 for D (6 bases). This CDR3 region has 15 residues. The germline V gene has CDR1 MNHNY and CDR2 SVGAGI (reference sequence). Trimming left V 4 bases short and J 1 base short, with 13 bases between. CDR3 protein: CASSFLSGSQETQYF. The CDR3 coding sequence is TGTGCCAGCAGTTTCCTAAGCGGGTCCCAAGAGACCCAGTACTTC.

There are many counts of this clonotype. The chain carries TRBV27 and TRBJ2-1; D may be TRBD2 (5 bases). Trimming left V 2 bases short and J 5 bases short, with 10 bases between. Germline values: CDR1 MNHEY, CDR2 SMNVEV (reference sequence). This CDR3 comprises 14 residues. CDR3 nucleotide sequence: TGTGCCAGCAGTTTAGGTGGGAGACACAATGAGCAGTTCTTC. As protein: CASSLGGRHNEQFF.

Only a few counts were recorded for this clonotype. This chain uses TRBV20-1 with TRBJ2-5; D call uncertain. This CDR3 is 11 amino acids long. CDR1 is DFQATT and CDR2 is SNEGSKA in the germline V gene (reference sequence). Trimming stripped 6 bases from V and 5 bases from J, with 10 bases between. CDR3 amino acids: CSAPLVETQYF. The CDR3, as DNA: TGCAGTGCCCCACTTGTCGAGACCCAGTACTTC.

The CDR3 loop is CASSTGRDRAEFF. In DNA form, the CDR3 reads TGTGCCAGCAGCACCGGACGGGACCGGGCGGAGTTCTTC. The chain joins TRBV11-2 to TRBJ2-1, with D perhaps being TRBD1 or TRBD2 (5 bases each). CDR1 is SGHAT, CDR2 FQNNGV, per germline. The CDR3 spans 13 residues. Trimming pared 5 bases from V and 14 bases from J, leaving 19 bases between. Full variable domain (missing parts from reference TRBV11-2 and TRBJ2-1): EAGVAQSPRYKIIEKRQSVAFWCNPISGHATLYWYQQILGQGPKLLIQFQNNGVVDDSQLPKDRFSAERLKGVDSTLKIQPAKLEDSAVYLCASSTGRDRAEFFGPGTRLTVL.

This clonotype was seen a single time. The chain combines TRBV5-6 with TRBJ1-5; D is undetermined. This CDR3 contains 15 residues. The germline V gene encodes CDR1 SGHDT and CDR2 YYEEEE. The V end lost 1 base, the J end lost 3 bases, and 11 bases lay between the germline ends. The CDR3 is CASSLIAANNQPQHF. The CDR3 DNA follows: TGTGCCAGCAGCTTGATAGCAGCCAACAATCAGCCCCAGCATTTT.

The chain uses TRBV20-1 and TRBJ1-1; possible D gene TRBD1, 6 bases. V was trimmed by 3 bases and J by 3 bases, leaving 14 bases between them. The CDR3 sequence is 14 residues long. Germline loops: CDR1 DFQATT, CDR2 SNEGSKA (reference sequence). The CDR3 region has the DNA TGCAGTGCTAGGGGGGGGCAGGGGCACACTGAAGCTTTCTTT. Residues: CSARGGQGHTEAFF.

Judged by abundance, this clonotype is medium-sized. The junction and the germline gene differ at one end; a read error may be behind it. The chain has TRBV28 and TRBJ1-2; D may be TRBD1 (5 bases). The germline gives CDR1 MDHEN, CDR2 SYDVKM. The CDR3 runs to 12 residues. CDR3 in DNA: TGCGCCAGCAGCTTGGAGGGGAGTGGCTACACCTTC. Protein product: CASSLEGSGYTF.

The V and J genes are TRBV3-1 and TRBJ2-5; D is possibly TRBD1 (6 bases). Germline CDR1 and CDR2: LGHDT and YNNKEL (reference sequence). CDR3 length: 16 amino acids. V gave up 1 base and J gave up 5 bases, with 17 bases separating them. CDR3 nucleotide sequence: TGTGCCAGCAGCCAAGCCCGCAGGGGCTATCTGGAGACCCAGTACTTC. Protein sequence: CASSQARRGYLETQYF.

This clonotype was detected only a few times. V usage is TRBV27 and J usage is TRBJ2-1; TRBD2 matches 8 bases. This CDR3 contains 13 residues. Looked up from germline, CDR1 is MNHEY and CDR2 is SMNVEV (reference sequence). The V gene end was trimmed by 6 bases and the J gene end by 9 bases; junction bases not matched to a gene: 7. CDR3 DNA sequence: TGTGCCAGCAGCTTCAGCGGGAGCCGTGAGCAGTTCTTC. Amino acid sequence: CASSFSGSREQFF.

The chain recombines TRBV20-1 with TRBJ2-3; TRBD2 agrees at 7 bases. This CDR3 has 14 amino acids. Looked up from germline, CDR1 is DFQATT and CDR2 is SNEGSKA (reference sequence). V lost 4 bases and J lost 0; bases outside the gene matches: 4. In DNA, the CDR3 is TGCAGTGCTAAGACTAGCCTTAGCACAGATACGCAGTATTTT. Translated: CSAKTSLSTDTQYF.

This clonotype was seen just once. The chain uses TRBV29-1 and TRBJ2-3; tentative D call: TRBD2 (5 bases). Per the germline V gene, CDR1 is SQVTM and CDR2 is ANQGSEA. V was shortened by 7 bases and J by 9 bases, with 17 bases between the two germline ends. CDR3 length: 12 residues. The DNA for the CDR3 is TGCAGCGGAGGTTGGGAGCTCGGGACGCAGTATTTT. It specifies CSGGWELGTQYF.

J is TRBJ2-4 and V is TRBV11-2; D is undetermined. CDR1 and CDR2 from the germline V gene are SGHAT and FQNNGV. The V and J ends lost 2 bases and 8 bases respectively, with 7 bases between them. The CDR3 is 12 amino acids. The CDR3 DNA reads TGTGCCAGCAGCTTAAGGTGGGACATTCAGTACTTC. Its translation is CASSLRWDIQYF.

The rearrangement uses TRBV24-1 and TRBJ2-3, with 12 bases identical to TRBD2. The CDR3 runs 16 residues. J was trimmed by 5 bases and V by 9 bases; bases with no gene match: 11. The germline CDR1 and CDR2 sequences are KGHDR and SFDVKD. The CDR3 nucleotides are TGTGCCACCCGTCAGACGACTAGCGGGGGACAAGATACGCAGTATTTT. It specifies CATRQTTSGGQDTQYF.

For this clonotype: A junction boundary mismatches the germline segment, possibly from a read error. The chain has TRBV29-1 and TRBJ2-5; 10 nucleotides align to TRBD2. Matching the DNA end better, TRBJ2-4 makes the J call doubtful. The CDR3 loop spans 12 amino acids. Germline CDR1 and CDR2: SQVTM and ANQGSEA. This CDR3 reads CSVTSGDDIQYF. CDR3 nucleotides: TGTAGCGTTACTAGCGGGGATGACATTCAGTACTTC.

The V and J genes are TRBV12-3 or TRBV12-4 and TRBJ2-7; D is unclear. There are 15 residues in the CDR3. V dropped 3 bases and J dropped 3 bases, with 15 bases sitting between them. CDR3 DNA: TGTGCCAGCAGTTTCCAGGCTCGGGCAGGCTACGAGCAGTACTTC. Translating gives CASSFQARAGYEQYF.

The chain has TRBV3-1 and TRBJ1-2; D call uncertain. The CDR3 length is 15 residues. Germline V gene data show CDR1 as LGHDT and CDR2 as YNNKEL (reference sequence). V was cut by 0 bases and J by 4 bases, with 12 bases left in between. In nucleotides, the CDR3 is TGTGCCAGCAGCCAAGAGTCAACGGCATCCTATGGCTACACCTTC. It encodes CASSQESTASYGYTF.

The J gene is TRBJ2-1, the V gene TRBV7-2, with D perhaps matching TRBD1 (5 bases). The CDR3 loop spans 14 amino acids. Germline V CDR1 and CDR2: SGHTA, FQGNSA. Trimming left V 0 bases short and J 5 bases short, with 8 bases between. CDR3 DNA sequence: TGTGCCAGCAGCTTAGCGGGGCTACACAATGAGCAGTTCTTC. Protein: CASSLAGLHNEQFF. Full variable domain (remainder filled in from reference TRBV7-2 and TRBJ2-1): GAGVSQSPSNKVTEKGKDVELRCDPISGHTALYWYRQSLGQGLEFLIYFQGNSAPDKSGLPSDRFSAERTGGSVSTLTIQRTQQEDSAVYLCASSLAGLHNEQFFGPGTRLTVL.

The sample holds one count of this clonotype. One end of the junction fails to match germline, which may point to a read error. V usage is TRBV7-3 and J usage is TRBJ2-1, with 9 bases lining up with TRBD2. This CDR3 comprises 15 residues. The germline CDR1 and CDR2 sequences are SGHTA and FQGTGA. The CDR3 reads CPSSPSGRSNNEQFF. CDR3 in DNA: TGTCCCAGCAGCCCGAGCGGGAGGAGTAACAATGAGCAGTTCTTC.

This clonotype was detected a few times. This chain connects TRBV29-1 to TRBJ1-2; 11 bases line up with TRBD1. Germline CDR1 reads SQVTM; CDR2 reads ANQGSEA. The CDR3 is made up of 15 amino acids. With 5 bases clipped from V and 4 bases from J, the junction kept 9 bases outside the gene matches. This chain's CDR3 is CSVNQGQGVSYGYTF. The CDR3 nucleotides read TGCAGCGTTAACCAGGGACAGGGGGTTAGCTATGGCTACACCTTC.

The J gene is TRBJ1-1, the V gene TRBV20-1, with D perhaps TRBD1 (5 bases). This CDR3 has 13 amino acids. Trimming removed 2 bases at V and 7 bases at J, with 14 bases between. Germline CDR1 reads DFQATT; CDR2 reads SNEGSKA (reference sequence). CDR3 DNA sequence: TGCAGTGCTAGACAGGAGGGGATAGGTGAAGCTTTCTTT. It codes for CSARQEGIGEAFF.

The V gene is TRBV3-1, the J gene TRBJ2-7; TRBD1 might be the D (6 bases). Germline CDR1 LGHDT, CDR2 YNNKEL (reference sequence). This CDR3 is 18 amino acids long. V lost 0 bases and J 1 base, leaving 19 bases between the germline ends. The CDR3 nucleotides are TGTGCCAGCAGCCAAGATGGGGGCTATGGGTCCTCTTCCTACGAGCAGTACTTC. Translating it yields CASSQDGGYGSSSYEQYF.

The chain uses TRBV7-2 and TRBJ1-2; D is unclear. Germline V gives CDR1 SGHTA, CDR2 FQGNSA. The CDR3 length is 14 residues. V lost 6 bases to trimming and J lost 8 bases, with 19 bases between them. DNA of the CDR3: TGTGCCAGCAGTTTCGGAAGAAATAACGCCGGCTACACCTTC. Amino acids: CASSFGRNNAGYTF. The whole variable domain, remainder taken from reference TRBV7-2 and TRBJ1-2, is GAGVSQSPSNKVTEKGKDVELRCDPISGHTALYWYRQSLGQGLEFLIYFQGNSAPDKSGLPSDRFSAERTGGSVSTLTIQRTQQEDSAVYLCASSFGRNNAGYTFGSGTRLTVV.

This clonotype has a handful of counts. The J gene is TRBJ2-7, the V gene TRBV29-1; possibly TRBD1 for D (6 bases). CDR1 SQVTM and CDR2 ANQGSEA come from the germline V gene. The CDR3 is made up of 13 amino acids. With 6 bases removed from V and 0 bases from J, the gap between germline ends came to 12 bases. The CDR3 region has the DNA TGCAGCGTGCAGGGGCAGCTCTCCTACGAGCAGTACTTC. Its translation: CSVQGQLSYEQYF.

This clonotype appeared once. The chain couples TRBV29-1 to TRBJ2-7; D could derive from TRBD1 or TRBD2 (5 bases each). V was cut by 7 bases and J by 0 bases, with 16 bases left in between. This CDR3 contains 14 residues. CDR1 is SQVTM and CDR2 is ANQGSEA in the germline V gene. The CDR3 loop reads CSATGRAASYEQYF. CDR3 in DNA: TGCAGCGCCACGGGACGAGCGGCCTCCTACGAGCAGTACTTC.

This clonotype was seen only a few times. The genes are TRBV7-2 and TRBJ2-3; 9 positions agree with TRBD2. The germline gives CDR1 SGHTA, CDR2 FQGNSA. V was pared by 3 bases and J by 4 bases, with 11 bases of the junction left unmatched. The CDR3 has 17 amino acids. CDR3 loop: CASSFLSSGRLADTQYF. The CDR3 bases are TGTGCCAGCAGCTTTCTGAGTAGCGGGAGATTGGCAGATACGCAGTATTTT. Together with reference TRBV7-2 and TRBJ2-3, the CDR3 gives the full variable domain: GAGVSQSPSNKVTEKGKDVELRCDPISGHTALYWYRQSLGQGLEFLIYFQGNSAPDKSGLPSDRFSAERTGGSVSTLTIQRTQQEDSAVYLCASSFLSSGRLADTQYFGPGTRLTVL.

J is TRBJ1-6 and V is TRBV15; 10 nucleotides line up with TRBD1. Looked up from germline, CDR1 is LNHNV and CDR2 is YYDKDF (reference sequence). The CDR3 contains 15 residues. With 6 bases clipped from V and 12 bases from J, the junction kept 11 bases outside the gene matches. The CDR3 DNA is TGTGCCACCAGGGATCGGGACAGGGGACCAATACCCCTCCACTTT. The encoded protein is CATRDRDRGPIPLHF.

In this sample, this clonotype turned up a few times. The chain's CDR3 is CSARAGHTDTQYF. CDR3 DNA: TGCAGTGCTAGAGCGGGACACACAGATACGCAGTATTTT. This sequence joins TRBV20-1 and TRBJ2-3; a weak D match, TRBD1 (6 bases). V lost 1 base, J lost 2 bases, and 7 bases lay in between. Per the germline V gene, CDR1 is DFQATT and CDR2 is SNEGSKA (reference sequence). The length of the CDR3 is 13 residues.

The sample holds a few counts of this clonotype. V is TRBV29-1 and J is TRBJ2-5, with D possibly being TRBD1 (6 bases). The CDR3 consists of 13 residues. Between the trimmed V and J ends, which lost 7 bases and 9 bases, there was a span of 21 bases. Germline V gene data show CDR1 as SQVTM and CDR2 as ANQGSEA. The CDR3 here is CSGRQAGGRAQYF. As DNA, the CDR3 is TGCAGCGGCCGACAGGCTGGGGGCCGGGCCCAGTACTTC.